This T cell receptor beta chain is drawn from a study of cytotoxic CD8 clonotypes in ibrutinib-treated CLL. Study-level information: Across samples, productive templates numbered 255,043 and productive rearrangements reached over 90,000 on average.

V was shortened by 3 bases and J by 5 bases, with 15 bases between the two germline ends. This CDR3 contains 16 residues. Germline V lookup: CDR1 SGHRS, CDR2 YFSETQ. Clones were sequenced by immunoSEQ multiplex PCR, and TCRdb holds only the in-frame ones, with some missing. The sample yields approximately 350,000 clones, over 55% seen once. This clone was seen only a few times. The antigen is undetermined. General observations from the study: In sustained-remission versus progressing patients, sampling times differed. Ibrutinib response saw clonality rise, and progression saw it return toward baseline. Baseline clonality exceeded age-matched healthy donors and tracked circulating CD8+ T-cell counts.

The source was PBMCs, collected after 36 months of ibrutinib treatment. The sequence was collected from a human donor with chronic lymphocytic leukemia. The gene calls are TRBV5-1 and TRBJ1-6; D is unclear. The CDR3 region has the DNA TGCGCCAGCAGCTCTCGGATTGGTATGAATAATTCACCCCTCCACTTT. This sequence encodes CASSSRIGMNNSPLHF.